This record covers a single T cell receptor (beta chain). Its antigen remains unidentified. Looked up from germline, CDR1 is MDHEN and CDR2 is SYDVKM. V gave up 6 bases and J gave up 4 bases; unmatched junction bases: 19. The CDR3 spans 19 residues. These data are taken from a study of chemoradiotherapy in HPV16-positive cancers. Sequenced by immunoSEQ multiplex PCR; TCRdb stores in-frame clones only, minus some. The table has more than 13,000 clones, 88% seen once; the top ten hold approximately 3.4%. Study-wide findings and caveats: Candidate HPV-specific clones and E7-related TCR motifs grew in tumor during treatment.

The chain is built from TRBV28 and TRBJ1-4, with 8 bases matching TRBD1. The source was blood, collected from a patient who underwent chemoradiotherapy. The sequence derives from a human donor with HPV-associated anogenital cancer. In DNA, the CDR3 is TGTGCCAGCAGCTCAAATCCATTATGGTCGGGACAGGTTAATGAAAAACTGTTTTTT. Translated: CASSSNPLWSGQVNEKLFF.